The clone carrying this TCR beta chain was seen many times. Its target is not known. The sample is drawn from a study of regulatory T cells in long-lasting Graves disease. Assembly of TCR beta libraries relied on iRepertoire HTBI primers together with Arm-PCR of CDR3 regions. One entry per CDR3 protein results from TCRdb running MiXCR on the multiplex PCR reads. The sample consists of a few hundred thousand distinct CDR3 sequences, 20% to 25% of them appearing once. Study-level findings and limits: For persistent Graves' patients, TCR diversity was lower than for newly diagnosed ones. TRBV28, TRBJ1-2 and TRBJ2-5 were segments that persistent disease favored.

CDR3 length equals 14 residues. Germline-derived CDR1 and CDR2 are SGHTA and FQGNSA. The junction had 9 bases not matched to a gene; V was cut back by 6 bases and J by 5 bases. Noted time point: persistent/refractory GD, antithyroid drugs over 5 years with positive TRAb. RNA from PBMCs was the source of the TCR library. This receptor was taken from a female donor with Graves disease. The material was peripheral blood mononuclear cells (PBMCs), obtained when the disease was refractory, from a patient treated with antithyroid drugs. This rearrangement joins TRBV7-2 to TRBJ2-5; 7 bases fit TRBD1. CDR3 protein: CASRTGQISETQYF. DNA for the CDR3: TGTGCCAGCAGGACAGGGCAGATAAGTGAGACCCAGTACTTC. Full variable domain (remainder filled in from reference TRBV7-2 and TRBJ2-5): GAGVSQSPSNKVTEKGKDVELRCDPISGHTALYWYRQSLGQGLEFLIYFQGNSAPDKSGLPSDRFSAERTGGSVSTLTIQRTQQEDSAVYLCASRTGQISETQYFGPGTRLLVL.